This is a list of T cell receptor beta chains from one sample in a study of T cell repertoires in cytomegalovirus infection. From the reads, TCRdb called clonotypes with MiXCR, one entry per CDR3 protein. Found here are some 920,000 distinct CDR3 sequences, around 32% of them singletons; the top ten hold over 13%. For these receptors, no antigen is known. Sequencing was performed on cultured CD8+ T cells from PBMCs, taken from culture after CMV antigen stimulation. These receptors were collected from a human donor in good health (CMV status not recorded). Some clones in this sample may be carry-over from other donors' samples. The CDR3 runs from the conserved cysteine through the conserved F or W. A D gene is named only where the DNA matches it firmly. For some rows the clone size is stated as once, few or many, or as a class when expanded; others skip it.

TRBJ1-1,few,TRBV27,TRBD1,CASSNGQGITEAFF,TGTGCCAGCAGTAACGGACAGGGGATCACTGAAGCTTTCTTT
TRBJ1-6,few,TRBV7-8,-,CASSLSGNNSPLHF,TGTGCCAGCAGCTTATCGGGTAATAATTCACCCCTCCACTTT
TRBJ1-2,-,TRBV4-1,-,CASSQSIDSNYGYTF,TGCGCCAGCAGCCAATCTATAGATTCTAACTATGGCTACACCTTC
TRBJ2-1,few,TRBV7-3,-,CASSLFSLEQATYNEQFF,TGTGCCAGCAGCTTATTCTCTTTGGAACAGGCGACCTACAATGAGCAGTTCTTC
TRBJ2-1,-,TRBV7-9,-,CASSLVQPDNEQFF,TGTGCCAGCAGCTTGGTCCAGCCTGACAATGAGCAGTTCTTC
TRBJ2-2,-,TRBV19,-,CASTRRRATPNTGELFF,TGTGCCAGTACGAGGCGGAGGGCAACCCCCAACACCGGGGAGCTGTTTTTT
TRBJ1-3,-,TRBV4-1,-,CASSQEFGHISGNTIYF,TGCGCCAGCAGCCAAGAATTCGGGCACATCTCTGGAAACACCATATATTTT
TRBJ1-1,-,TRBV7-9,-,CASSLAAIMNTEAFF,TGTGCCAGCAGCTTAGCCGCCATCATGAACACTGAAGCTTTCTTT
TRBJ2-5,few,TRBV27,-,CASSPRDPRVQYF,TGTGCCAGCAGTCCCCGGGACCCGAGGGTCCAGTACTTC
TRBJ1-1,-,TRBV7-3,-,CASSLMGGDTEAFF,TGTGCCAGCAGCTTAATGGGCGGAGACACTGAAGCTTTCTTT
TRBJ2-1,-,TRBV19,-,CASSIGERHNEQFF,TGTGCCAGTAGTATAGGAGAGAGGCACAATGAGCAGTTCTTC
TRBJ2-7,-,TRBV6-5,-,CASSYSRVYEAYEQYF,TGTGCCAGCAGTTACTCGAGAGTATACGAAGCCTACGAGCAGTACTTC
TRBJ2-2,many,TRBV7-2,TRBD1,CATPAGTGLTGELFF,TGTGCCACCCCAGCCGGGACAGGGCTCACCGGGGAGCTGTTTTTT
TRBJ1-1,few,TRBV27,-,CASSWGMHTEAFF,TGTGCCAGCAGTTGGGGGATGCACACTGAAGCTTTCTTT
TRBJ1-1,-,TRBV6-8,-,CASTYDTTGNTEAFF,TGTGCCAGCACCTACGACACGACAGGGAACACTGAAGCTTTCTTT
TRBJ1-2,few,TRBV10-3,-,CAISGDEGSYGYTF,TGTGCCATCAGTGGTGACGAGGGGAGCTATGGCTACACCTTC
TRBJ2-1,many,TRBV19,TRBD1,CASRLGTGEMGSYNEQFF,TGTGCCAGTAGACTAGGAACAGGGGAAATGGGTTCCTACAATGAGCAGTTCTTC
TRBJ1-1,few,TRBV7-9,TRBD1,CASSPPQGASTEAFF,TGTGCCAGCAGCCCACCACAGGGGGCGAGCACTGAAGCTTTCTTT
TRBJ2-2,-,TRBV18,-,CASEPPNTGELFF,TGTGCCAGCGAGCCACCGAACACCGGGGAGCTGTTTTTT
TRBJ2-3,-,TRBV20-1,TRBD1,CSAWTGTNNEYF,TGCAGTGCTTGGACAGGGACAAATAACGAGTATTTT
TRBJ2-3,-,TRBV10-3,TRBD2,CAISELAGTSDTDTQYF,TGTGCCATCAGTGAACTAGCGGGGACGTCCGACACAGATACGCAGTATTTT
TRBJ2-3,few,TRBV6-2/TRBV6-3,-,CASSWDRYADTQYF,TGTGCCAGCAGTTGGGACCGGTACGCCGATACGCAGTATTTT
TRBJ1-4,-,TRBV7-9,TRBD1,CASSPTHYKGAGEKLFF,TGTGCCAGCAGCCCCACGCACTATAAGGGGGCAGGTGAAAAACTGTTTTTT
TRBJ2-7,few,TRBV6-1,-,CASWKGAYLYEQYF,TGTGCCAGCTGGAAAGGGGCCTACCTATACGAGCAGTACTTC
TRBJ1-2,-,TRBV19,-,CASKRANYGYTF,TGTGCCAGTAAGCGGGCTAACTATGGCTACACCTTC
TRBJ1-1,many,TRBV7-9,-,CASSQHDPEAFF,TGTGCCAGCAGCCAACACGACCCAGAAGCTTTCTTT
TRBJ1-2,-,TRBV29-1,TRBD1,CSVPGQGLNGYTF,TGCAGCGTTCCGGGACAGGGTCTGAATGGCTACACCTTC
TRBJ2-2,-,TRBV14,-,CASSQVGYGELFF,TGTGCCAGCAGCCAAGTGGGATACGGGGAGCTGTTTTTT
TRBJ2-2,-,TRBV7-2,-,CASSDYLEKPPGELFF,TGTGCCAGCAGCGACTATCTAGAAAAGCCACCCGGGGAGCTGTTTTTT
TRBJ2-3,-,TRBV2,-,CASSDRWDTQYF,TGTGCCAGCAGTGATAGGTGGGATACGCAGTATTTT
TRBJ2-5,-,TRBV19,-,CASSIGEGRETQYF,TGTGCCAGTAGTATAGGAGAGGGGAGAGAGACCCAGTACTTC
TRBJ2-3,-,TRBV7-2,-,CARSLGGGKADTQYF,TGTGCCAGAAGCTTAGGTGGGGGGAAGGCAGACACGCAGTATTTT
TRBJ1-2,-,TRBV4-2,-,CASSQETGPYGYTF,TGTGCCAGCAGCCAAGAGACAGGACCCTATGGCTACACCTTC
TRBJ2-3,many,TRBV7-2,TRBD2,CASSLGRGVDTQYF,TGTGCCAGCAGCTTAGGGCGGGGGGTCGATACGCAGTATTTT
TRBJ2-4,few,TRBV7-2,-,CASSLAPFLAKNIQYF,TGTGCCAGCAGCTTAGCCCCATTTCTAGCCAAAAACATTCAGTACTTC
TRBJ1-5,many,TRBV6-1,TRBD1,CASSDPGQGLWNQPQHF,TGTGCCAGCAGTGACCCGGGACAGGGTCTGTGGAATCAGCCCCAGCATTTT
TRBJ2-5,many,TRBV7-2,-,CASSLLEQETQYF,TGTGCCAGCAGCTTATTAGAGCAAGAGACCCAGTACTTC
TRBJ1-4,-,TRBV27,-,CASSWAWGFATNEKLFF,TGTGCCAGCAGTTGGGCTTGGGGGTTTGCAACTAATGAAAAACTGTTTTTT
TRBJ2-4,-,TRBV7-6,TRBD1,CASSSRDRKNIQYF,TGTGCCAGCAGCTCCCGGGACAGAAAAAACATTCAGTACTTC
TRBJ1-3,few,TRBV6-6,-,CASSYSRGSSGNTIYF,TGTGCCAGCAGTTACAGTCGGGGGTCCTCTGGAAACACCATATATTTT
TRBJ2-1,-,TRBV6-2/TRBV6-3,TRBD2,CASGTSVYNEQFF,TGTGCCAGCGGGACTAGCGTTTACAATGAGCAGTTCTTC
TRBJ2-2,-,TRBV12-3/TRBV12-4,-,CASSLFVREVDTGELFF,TGTGCCAGCAGTTTATTTGTCCGAGAGGTAGACACCGGGGAGCTGTTTTTT
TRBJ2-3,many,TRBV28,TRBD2,CATWGGATDTQYF,TGTGCCACATGGGGGGGAGCCACAGATACGCAGTATTTT
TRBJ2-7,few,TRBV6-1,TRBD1,CASSRRDRTFYEQYF,TGTGCCAGCAGCCGCCGGGACAGAACCTTTTACGAGCAGTACTTC
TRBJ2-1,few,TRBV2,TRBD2,CASKGGGSVYNEQFF,TGTGCCAGCAAGGGCGGGGGATCCGTCTACAATGAGCAGTTCTTC